These T cell receptor beta chains were read from a single sample in a study of early T cells in non-severe SARS-CoV-2 infection. TCRdb redid the calling of the 5' RACE reads with MiXCR, one entry per CDR3 protein. The profile shows tens of thousands of distinct CDR3 sequences, more than 15% of them singletons. This sample comprised whole blood, obtained at baseline. These receptors were taken from an adult who was a healthcare worker with PCR-confirmed SARS-CoV-2 infection or an uninfected control (not recorded which). The CDR3 runs from the conserved cysteine through the conserved F or W. D genes are given only for firm matches. Size tells how often a clone was seen (once, few, many) or the class of an expanded clone, and some rows leave it out.

v_call	j_call	clone_size	d_call	cdr3_aa	cdr3_nt
TRBV7-9	TRBJ2-1	few	-	CASSLDGGGGDEQFF	TGTGCCAGCAGCTTAGATGGTGGTGGAGGGGACGAGCAGTTCTTC
TRBV5-1	TRBJ1-1	-	-	CASSFYSGTEAFF	TGCGCCAGCAGCTTTTATTCCGGAACTGAAGCTTTCTTT
TRBV5-1	TRBJ1-1	-	-	CASSLGAVGIEAFF	TGCGCCAGCAGCTTGGGGGCGGTAGGGATTGAAGCTTTCTTT
TRBV5-8	TRBJ1-6	once	TRBD1	CASSLDGGGAKNSPLHF	TGTGCCAGCAGCTTGGATGGAGGGGGCGCAAAAAATTCACCCCTCCACTTT
TRBV5-6	TRBJ1-6	few	-	CASSLRGNSPLHF	TGTGCCAGCAGCCTGCGAGGGAATTCACCCCTCCACTTT
TRBV5-1	TRBJ2-1	few	TRBD2	CASQTSGATYNEQFF	TGCGCCAGCCAGACTAGCGGAGCGACCTACAATGAGCAGTTCTTC
TRBV7-7	TRBJ2-3	few	-	CASSGGGPGDTQYF	TGTGCCAGCAGCGGGGGGGGGCCTGGAGATACGCAGTATTTT
TRBV19	TRBJ2-5	few	-	CASSMVAAKETQYF	TGTGCCAGTAGTATGGTGGCAGCTAAAGAGACCCAGTACTTC
TRBV2	TRBJ1-2	-	-	CASSVRDGYGYTF	TGTGCCAGCAGTGTCAGGGATGGCTATGGCTACACCTTC
TRBV18	TRBJ1-1	many	-	CASSPRRGEAFF	TGTGCCAGCTCACCACGGAGAGGTGAAGCTTTCTTT
TRBV6-1	TRBJ1-6	-	-	CASSEVRARNSPLHF	TGTGCCAGCAGTGAAGTCAGGGCCCGGAATTCACCCCTCCACTTT
TRBV5-1	TRBJ1-1	-	-	CASSAGDVQGALRSEAFF	TGCGCCAGCAGCGCTGGAGATGTCCAGGGAGCCTTGCGATCTGAAGCTTTCTTT
TRBV5-4	TRBJ1-2	many	TRBD1	CASSLTIQGNYGYTF	TGTGCCAGCAGCCTTACAATACAGGGGAACTATGGCTACACCTTC
TRBV7-9	TRBJ2-4	few	-	CASSSGAGRNIQYF	TGTGCCAGCAGCTCGGGGGCAGGGCGTAACATTCAGTACTTC
TRBV7-2	TRBJ1-2	many	TRBD1	CASSGQVQGASGYTF	TGTGCCAGCTCCGGCCAAGTACAGGGGGCGAGCGGCTACACCTTC
TRBV28	TRBJ1-6	-	-	CASSLWQRGSPLHF	TGTGCCAGCAGTTTATGGCAGAGGGGTTCACCCCTCCACTTT
TRBV18	TRBJ1-1	-	-	CASSPRRASTEAFF	TGTGCCAGCTCACCCCGCAGGGCGAGCACTGAAGCTTTCTTT
TRBV6-1	TRBJ2-7	few	-	CASSGPHRTVDYEQYF	TGTGCCAGCAGTGGACCCCATCGGACAGTAGATTACGAGCAGTACTTC
TRBV18	TRBJ2-2	-	-	CASSPPQGTGELFF	TGTGCCAGCTCACCTCCTCAGGGGACCGGGGAGCTGTTTTTT
TRBV7-9	TRBJ2-2	-	TRBD2	CASSLVLAGNTGELFF	TGTGCCAGCAGCTTAGTTCTAGCGGGGAACACCGGGGAGCTGTTTTTT
TRBV7-2	TRBJ2-5	-	TRBD2	CASSLVWGGQETQYF	TGTGCCAGCAGCTTAGTTTGGGGGGGCCAAGAGACCCAGTACTTC
TRBV29-1	TRBJ2-1	few	-	CSLGVGSLGEQFF	TGCAGCCTAGGGGTAGGGTCGTTGGGTGAGCAGTTCTTC
TRBV10-3	TRBJ2-4	-	-	CAISDPGLAKNIQYF	TGTGCCATCAGTGACCCGGGACTAGCCAAAAACATTCAGTACTTC
TRBV7-2	TRBJ2-3	few	-	CASSLEVGTGQYF	TGTGCCAGCAGCTTAGAAGTTGGTACGGGGCAGTATTTT
TRBV4-3	TRBJ2-2	-	TRBD1	CASRRGTGSTGELFF	TGCGCCAGCAGGCGAGGGACAGGGAGCACCGGGGAGCTGTTTTTT
TRBV7-8	TRBJ2-5	once	TRBD2	CASSLSPGLAGVAQETQYF	TGTGCCAGCAGCTTATCACCGGGACTTGCGGGGGTCGCCCAAGAGACCCAGTACTTC
TRBV5-4	TRBJ2-5	many	TRBD1	CASSRDRGETQYF	TGTGCCAGCAGTCGGGACAGGGGTGAGACCCAGTACTTC
TRBV12-3/TRBV12-4	TRBJ2-1	many	-	CASSLALGGNEQFF	TGTGCCAGCAGTTTAGCGCTAGGCGGCAATGAGCAGTTCTTC
TRBV5-1	TRBJ2-1	-	-	CASSLTAGNEQFF	TGCGCCAGCAGCTTGACGGCGGGCAATGAGCAGTTCTTC
TRBV18	TRBJ1-1	few	-	CASSRRQDTEAFF	TGTGCCAGCTCACGTAGACAGGACACTGAAGCTTTCTTT
TRBV20-1	TRBJ2-3	-	TRBD1	CSASTGTGVDTQYF	TGCAGTGCTAGCACCGGGACAGGGGTAGATACGCAGTATTTT
TRBV6-5	TRBJ2-1	-	-	CASSDLGGNEQFF	TGTGCCAGCAGCGACCTAGGGGGGAATGAGCAGTTCTTC
TRBV9	TRBJ2-1	-	TRBD2	CASTPGGGPSSYNEQFF	TGTGCCAGCACCCCGGGGGGAGGACCAAGCTCCTACAATGAGCAGTTCTTC
TRBV29-1	TRBJ1-2	-	TRBD1	CSVYGQGKDYGYTF	TGCAGCGTTTACGGACAGGGGAAGGACTATGGCTACACCTTC
TRBV27	TRBJ1-6	-	-	CASTKQGTGSPLHF	TGTGCCAGCACAAAACAGGGTACTGGGTCACCCCTCCACTTT
TRBV2	TRBJ2-1	many	TRBD2	CASHGTSGSMVF	TGTGCCAGTCACGGGACTAGCGGGAGTATGGTCTTC
TRBV15	TRBJ2-7	-	-	CATSRIDSFEQYF	TGTGCCACCAGCAGAATAGACAGTTTCGAGCAGTACTTC
TRBV10-2	TRBJ2-5	many	-	CASSDGEKTQYF	TGCGCCAGCAGTGATGGGGAAAAGACCCAGTACTTC
TRBV5-1	TRBJ2-1	many	TRBD2	CASSLGGTTRLYNEQFF	TGCGCCAGCAGCTTGGGGGGGACTACCAGATTGTACAATGAGCAGTTCTTC
TRBV20-1	TRBJ1-6	-	-	CSIGSYNSPLHF	TGCAGTATCGGCTCCTATAATTCACCCCTCCACTTT
TRBV4-2	TRBJ1-5	many	-	CASSQDGQIHQPQHF	TGTGCCAGCAGCCAGGACGGACAGATACATCAGCCCCAGCATTTT
TRBV29-1	TRBJ2-7	few	-	CSAGAGRNEQYF	TGCAGCGCGGGGGCAGGGAGAAACGAGCAGTACTTC